Given below is one TCR beta chain in context. What it recognizes is unknown. The data derive from a study of T cells in Graves' hyperthyroidism and ophthalmopathy. Whole-study findings and limits: Most thyroid clonotypes with frequency above 0.001 were detected in blood.

The diagnostic basis comprised clinical symptoms, serum thyroxine and TRAb, thyroid ultrasound and orbital computed tomography. Amplification of TCR beta CDR3 regions was performed using RNA transcripts as template. HTBI primers were employed in a first-round RT-PCR of the TCR CDR3. TCRdb ran MiXCR on the multiplex PCR reads and lists one entry per CDR3 protein. The sample carries over 650,000 distinct CDR3 sequences, roughly 45% recorded once. V gave up 5 bases and J gave up 3 bases; unmatched junction bases: 9. The CDR3 sequence is 16 residues long. Germline assignment: CDR1 SGHVS and CDR2 FQNEAQ. This sequence joins TRBV7-8 and TRBJ2-7; 11 nucleotides line up with TRBD1. The receptor was isolated from an adult man with Graves' disease, either hyperthyroidism or ophthalmopathy (not recorded which). The sample consisted of peripheral blood or thyroid tissue (not recorded which). The CDR3 region is CASSTFRDRGDYEQYF. The DNA of the CDR3 is TGTGCCAGCAGCACTTTCCGGGACAGGGGGGACTACGAGCAGTACTTC.